What follows are 13 T cell receptor beta chains derived from one specimen sequenced in a study of shared clonotypes between healthy human individuals. Assay used: immunoSEQ multiplex PCR; TCRdb lists only in-frame clones, some missing. The sample includes around 700,000 clones, 73% seen only once; the top ten take 1.5% to 2%. Sequenced sample: memory CD4+ T cells sorted from blood. Subset indicated: CD45RA-negative fraction. All receptors come from a woman aged 25 to 39 in good health.

The V gene is TRBV18, the J gene TRBJ2-1; D not certain. Germline CDR1 reads KGHSH; CDR2 reads LQKENI. The germline V and J ends were trimmed by 6 bases and 6 bases, with 15 bases remaining between them. This CDR3 comprises 14 residues. In DNA form, the CDR3 reads TGTGCCAGCTCCCAGAGCGCGTCCCGCAATGAGCAGTTCTTC. Amino acid sequence: CASSQSASRNEQFF.

The CDR3 region has the DNA TGTGCCAGCAGTGAATCCGCAAAATCGGTGGACAATCAGCCCCAGCATTTT. This encodes CASSESAKSVDNQPQHF. The V gene is TRBV25-1, the J gene TRBJ1-5; the D is unclear. Deletions cut 1 base from V and 3 bases from J, with 16 bases between. Germline assignment: CDR1 MGHDK and CDR2 SYGVNS. The CDR3 has 17 residues.

V and J are TRBV2 and TRBJ1-5; 7 bases are shared with TRBD1. The trim removed 5 bases at V and 1 base at J, leaving 5 bases unmatched. The CDR3 spans 15 residues. CDR1 and CDR2 (germline): SNHLY, FYNNEI. CDR3: CASSSGTASNQPQHF. In nucleotides, the CDR3 is TGTGCCAGCAGTTCTGGGACAGCAAGCAATCAGCCCCAGCATTTT.

This chain uses TRBV7-3 with TRBJ2-5; D not certain. The CDR3 has 13 residues. V dropped 2 bases and J dropped 1 base, with 5 bases sitting between them. The germline CDR1 and CDR2 sequences are SGHTA and FQGTGA. CDR3 residues: CASSLRTQETQYF. DNA of the CDR3: TGTGCCAGCAGCTTACGGACCCAAGAGACCCAGTACTTC.

The genes are TRBV19 and TRBJ2-1; 12 nucleotides line up with TRBD2. This CDR3 is built from 15 residues. Per the germline V gene, CDR1 is LNHDA and CDR2 is SQIVND (reference sequence). The J segment lost 6 bases and the V segment lost 6 bases, leaving 6 bases of the junction unmatched. CDR3 DNA: TGTGCCAGTAGGCCTCTAGCGGGAGGGCCCAATGAGCAGTTCTTC. Protein sequence: CASRPLAGGPNEQFF.

This clone was counted a few times. The CDR3 loop reads CASSLGSVSYNEQFF. The CDR3 region has the DNA TGTGCCAGCAGCTTAGGTAGCGTCTCCTACAATGAGCAGTTCTTC. V is TRBV7-2 and J is TRBJ2-1; TRBD2 is a possible D gene (5 bases). V lost 1 base, J lost 0 bases, and 7 bases lay in between. Germline V gene data show CDR1 as SGHTA and CDR2 as FQGNSA. The CDR3 runs 15 residues.

The chain is built from TRBV11-2 and TRBJ1-2; D might be TRBD1 (5 bases). Trimming removed 5 bases from V and 4 bases from J, with 17 bases in between. This CDR3 is built from 15 residues. Germline assignment: CDR1 SGHAT and CDR2 FQNNGV. The DNA for the CDR3 is TGTGCCAGCAGCCTCCGGGACCCACTAGGCTATGGCTACACCTTC. Protein sequence: CASSLRDPLGYGYTF.

The V gene is TRBV6-5, the J gene TRBJ1-2; 9 bases agree with TRBD1. With V trimmed by 5 bases and J by 8 bases, 12 bases remained unmatched. This CDR3 has 15 residues. The germline V gene encodes CDR1 MNHEY and CDR2 SVGAGI. CDR3 bases: TGTGCCAGCAGTCCAGAGGACAGGGGAGTAAGGGGCTACACCTTC. Encoded protein: CASSPEDRGVRGYTF.

The chain has TRBV28 and TRBJ2-7, with D uncertain. V was cut by 2 bases and J by 2 bases, with 10 bases left in between. Germline CDR1 is MDHEN and CDR2 is SYDVKM. The CDR3 has 14 residues. CDR3 amino acids: CASSLKRQTYEQYF. CDR3 DNA: TGTGCCAGCAGTTTAAAGCGTCAAACCTACGAGCAGTACTTC.

The chain carries TRBV7-2 and TRBJ2-7, with TRBD1 matching over 7 bases. The germline gives CDR1 SGHTA, CDR2 FQGNSA. This CDR3 is 16 amino acids long. The trim removed 8 bases at V and 9 bases at J, leaving 22 bases unmatched. DNA for the CDR3: TGTGCCAGCTACACCAAGACGAGGGGGCAAAATGCGGGGCAGTACTTC. It yields the protein CASYTKTRGQNAGQYF.

V usage is TRBV28 and J usage is TRBJ2-3; possibly TRBD1 or TRBD2 for D (5 bases each). The CDR3 contains 14 residues. The V and J ends lost 3 bases and 2 bases respectively, with 9 bases between them. In germline, CDR1 is MDHEN, CDR2 SYDVKM. The CDR3 is CASSLGLATDTQYF. The CDR3 region has the DNA TGTGCCAGCAGTTTGGGGCTAGCCACAGATACGCAGTATTTT.

V gene TRBV28 combines with J gene TRBJ1-2; 8 nucleotides agree with TRBD1. The V gene end was trimmed by 5 bases and the J gene end by 4 bases; junction bases not matched to a gene: 12. CDR1 MDHEN and CDR2 SYDVKM come from the germline V gene. The CDR3 sequence is 16 residues long. The CDR3 here is CASSTPGQGVSYGYTF. The CDR3 nucleotides are TGTGCCAGCAGTACTCCCGGACAGGGTGTTAGCTATGGCTACACCTTC.

The V gene is TRBV7-2, the J gene TRBJ2-7, with D tentatively TRBD1 (6 bases). The germline V gene has CDR1 SGHTA and CDR2 FQGNSA. V lost 4 bases and J 3 bases, leaving 13 bases between the germline ends. The CDR3 extends over 14 amino acids. In DNA, the CDR3 is TGTGCCAGCAGCTCGAACAGGGTAAGCTACGAGCAGTACTTC. Translation: CASSSNRVSYEQYF.